This T cell receptor (beta chain) is drawn from a study of cytomegalovirus exposure and HLA in healthy donors. Study-wide results and limits: A cluster of highly shared sequence variants was likely a sequencing artifact. With further analysis later on, most CMV-associated TCR beta chains appeared HLA-restricted. In vitro data verified a few CMV-associated chains as specific for CMV antigens.

PCR amplification relied on 60 Vbeta primers (plus 13 Jbeta primers). The repertoire was sequenced with immunoSEQ multiplex PCR; TCRdb's copy has only in-frame clones and lacks some. The profile shows 150,000 to 200,000 clones, almost 80% of them singletons. In regard to this clone: Its specificity is not known.

Each donor's status was that of a healthy bone marrow donor. The CDR3 extends over 16 amino acids. V was clipped by 7 bases and J by 3 bases; unmatched bases: 8. Germline CDR1 MDHEN, CDR2 SYDVKM. The sample was PBMCs. This sequence joins TRBV28 and TRBJ2-3; TRBD1 matches 12 bases. This receptor was taken from a woman aged 45-60 years in good health and CMV-seropositive. As DNA, the CDR3 is TGTGCCAGCAAGCCCGGGACAGGGGGCAATACAGATACGCAGTATTTT. Its protein product is CASKPGTGGNTDTQYF.